This T cell receptor (beta chain) was sequenced during a study of CD8+CD57+ T cells in acquired aplastic anemia. CDR3 and TCR beta VDJ profiling relied on a genomic DNA template. TCRdb ran MiXCR on the reads and lists one entry per CDR3 protein. The table shows about 420,000 distinct CDR3 sequences, with 65% to 80% occurring only once. The CDR3 contains 13 residues. Trimming took 6 bases from V and 5 from J, leaving 14 bases between them. The receptor comes from a human donor in good health, serving as a control. The chain is built from TRBV12-3 or TRBV12-4 and TRBJ2-7; D is ambiguous. Sample: sorted CD4+, CD8+, or CD8+CD57+ T cells (not recorded which) from PBMCs. The CDR3 region has the DNA TGTGCCAGCAGGCAGTCCCTTCTGGACGAGCAGTACTTC. It translates to CASRQSLLDEQYF.